The 30 T cell receptor beta chains below all came from one sample that was sequenced in a study of cytomegalovirus exposure and HLA in healthy donors. With 60 Vbeta and 13 Jbeta primers, the PCR was carried out. The table came from immunoSEQ multiplex PCR; TCRdb's copy has only in-frame clones and leaves some out. Of approximately 220,000 clones listed, 65% to 75% were seen once; the top ten hold less than 2%. Sequenced input: PBMCs. These receptors were obtained from a woman aged 25 to 39 in good health and CMV-seronegative.

V usage is TRBV15 and J usage is TRBJ2-1; 14 nucleotides match TRBD2. V shed 0 bases, J shed 2 bases, and the junction held 3 bases outside the gene matches. Germline lookup yields CDR1 LNHNV and CDR2 YYDKDF (reference sequence). The CDR3 consists of 18 residues. CDR3 loop: CATSRDGTSGSTYNEQFF. The DNA of the CDR3 is TGTGCCACCAGCAGAGATGGGACTAGCGGGAGCACCTACAATGAGCAGTTCTTC. The full variable domain, its missing parts supplied by reference TRBV15 and TRBJ2-1, is DAMVIQNPRYQVTQFGKPVTLSCSQTLNHNVMYWYQQKSSQAPKLLFHYYDKDFNNEADTPDNFQSRRPNTSFCFLDIRSPGLGDTAMYLCATSRDGTSGSTYNEQFFGPGTRLTVL.

This clone was counted only a few times. At one end, the junction sequence differs from germline, possibly due to a read error. The chain employs TRBV6-1 and TRBJ2-2; 8 nucleotides align to TRBD1. CDR3 length: 14 residues. Germline assignment: CDR1 MNHNS and CDR2 SASEGT. Written as DNA, the CDR3 is TGTGCCAGCCGTGCGACAGGGGACACAGGGGAGCTGTTTTTT. Translated: CASRATGDTGELFF.

The rearrangement links TRBV15 to TRBJ1-6; D ambiguous. CDR1 and CDR2 (germline): LNHNV, YYDKDF (reference sequence). V shed 1 base and J shed 1 base, with 5 bases lying between them. The CDR3 runs to 15 residues. The CDR3 DNA reads as TGTGCCACCAGCAGAGTAATATCCTATAATTCACCCCTCCACTTT. Protein: CATSRVISYNSPLHF.

The chain recombines TRBV6-5 with TRBJ2-2; the D is unclear. The V gene lost 7 bases and the J gene lost 3 bases, with 12 bases spanning the gap. Germline assignment: CDR1 MNHEY and CDR2 SVGAGI. The length of the CDR3 is 14 residues. The CDR3 DNA sequence: TGTGCCAGCAACGTCGCGGCGGACACCGGGGAGCTGTTTTTT. Translation gives CASNVAADTGELFF.

This chain joins TRBV6-6 and TRBJ1-2; TRBD1 is a possible D gene (5 bases). Trimming cost V 8 bases and J 3 bases, with 16 bases left between them. Germline CDR1 MNHNY, CDR2 SVGAGI (reference sequence). The CDR3 has 14 amino acids. CDR3 DNA sequence: TGTGCCAGCCTTGGACAAAAAAAATACTATGGCTACACCTTC. This encodes CASLGQKKYYGYTF.

The chain recombines TRBV30 with TRBJ1-1; the D gene is possibly TRBD1 (6 bases). The V gene lost 4 bases and the J gene lost 2 bases, with 14 bases spanning the gap. This CDR3 has 14 residues. Germline V gene data show CDR1 as GTSNPN and CDR2 as SVGIG (reference sequence). For the CDR3, the DNA is TGTGCCTGGAATATGGACAGACGCAACACTGAAGCTTTCTTT. Protein sequence: CAWNMDRRNTEAFF.

The rearrangement joins TRBV6-1 to TRBJ2-2, with D uncertain. The V gene lost 7 bases and the J gene lost 5 bases, with 11 bases spanning the gap. CDR3 length: 13 residues. CDR1 MNHNS and CDR2 SASEGT come from the germline V gene. The CDR3 is CASTDGATGELFF. Here the CDR3 DNA reads TGTGCCAGCACCGACGGAGCTACCGGGGAGCTGTTTTTT.

The rearrangement joins TRBV6-1 to TRBJ1-5, with D unresolved. The CDR3 is 13 residues long. Trimming stripped 6 bases from V and 4 bases from J, with 10 bases between. In germline, CDR1 is MNHNS, CDR2 SASEGT. The DNA of the CDR3 is TGTGCCAGCAGGGAACCTCTAAATCAGCCCCAGCATTTT. Its translation is CASREPLNQPQHF.

The chain carries TRBV7-6 and TRBJ1-4; 7 bases map to TRBD1. Germline CDR1 reads SGHVS; CDR2 reads FNYEAQ. This CDR3 spans 13 amino acids. V lost 1 base, J lost 12 bases, and 5 bases stayed unmatched. The CDR3 DNA reads as TGTGCCAGCAGCTTAGATCGGACAGGACAACTGTTTTTT. Translated: CASSLDRTGQLFF.

The CDR3 DNA is TGTGCCAGCACCCAGAATCCCCTTCGGACAGGGACGAAGCCCCAGCATTTT. It specifies CASTQNPLRTGTKPQHF. The chain couples TRBV5-5 to TRBJ1-5; 8 nucleotides match TRBD1. The trim removed 6 bases at V and 8 bases at J, leaving 19 bases unmatched. The CDR3 sequence is 17 residues long. The germline V gene has CDR1 SGHKS and CDR2 YYEKEE (reference sequence). Full variable domain (missing parts from reference TRBV5-5 and TRBJ1-5): DAGVTQSPTHLIKTRGQQVTLRCSPISGHKSVSWYQQVLGQGPQFIFQYYEKEERGRGNFPDRFSARQFPNYSSELNVNALLLGDSALYLCASTQNPLRTGTKPQHFGDGTRLSIL.

V is TRBV13 and J is TRBJ1-1; 8 nucleotides agree with TRBD1. Looked up from germline, CDR1 is PRHDT and CDR2 is FYEKMQ (reference sequence). J was trimmed by 0 bases and V by 6 bases; bases with no gene match: 3. The CDR3 is 14 residues long. This CDR3 reads CASRRDRLNTEAFF. Written as DNA, the CDR3 is TGTGCCAGCAGACGGGACAGGTTGAACACTGAAGCTTTCTTT.

The chain carries TRBV7-3 and TRBJ2-3, with 9 bases identical to TRBD2. This CDR3 region has 16 residues. V lost 5 bases, J lost 8 bases, and 14 bases stayed unmatched. CDR1 SGHTA and CDR2 FQGTGA come from the germline V gene. The CDR3 here is CASSPSLAGGPVTQYF. Here the CDR3 DNA reads TGTGCCAGCAGCCCATCGTTGGCGGGAGGGCCTGTTACGCAGTATTTT.

The genes are TRBV7-6 and TRBJ2-2; TRBD2 matches at 11 bases. Per germline, CDR1 SGHVS and CDR2 FNYEAQ. The J segment lost 6 bases and the V segment lost 5 bases, leaving 8 bases of the junction unmatched. The CDR3 sequence is 16 residues long. DNA for the CDR3: TGTGCCAGCAGCCCCCGGGTTAGCGGGGGGGCCGGGGAGCTGTTTTTT. It specifies CASSPRVSGGAGELFF.

This clone was recorded a few times. This specimen includes other DNA sequences encoding the same CDR3. This chain joins TRBV29-1 and TRBJ2-3; 10 nucleotides match TRBD2. The V and J ends lost 4 bases and 2 bases, in that order; junction bases with no gene match: 3. CDR1 is SQVTM and CDR2 is ANQGSEA in the germline V gene. The CDR3 sequence is 14 residues long. CDR3 nucleotides: TGCAGCGTTGGTGGGACTAGCGACACAGATACGCAGTATTTT. Protein: CSVGGTSDTDTQYF.

This chain joins TRBV13 and TRBJ2-7; 7 positions agree with TRBD1. This CDR3 region has 14 residues. The V segment lost 7 bases and the J segment 1 base; nucleotides outside the gene matches: 7. Per germline, CDR1 PRHDT and CDR2 FYEKMQ (reference sequence). The CDR3: CASNINRGSYEQYF. CDR3 sequence (DNA): TGTGCCAGCAACATAAACAGGGGATCCTACGAGCAGTACTTC.

Comment on this clone: One end of the junction fails to match germline, which may point to a read error. The chain links TRBV7-9 to TRBJ2-1, with a possible D match to TRBD1 (6 bases). The length of the CDR3 is 15 residues. The germline V gene encodes CDR1 SEHNR and CDR2 FQNEAQ (reference sequence). The CDR3, as DNA: TGTTCCAGCAGCCCCGACAGGATTGGATACAATGAGCAGTTCTTC. Translating it yields CSSSPDRIGYNEQFF. The whole variable domain, filled in from reference TRBV7-9 and TRBJ2-1, reads DTGVSQNPRHKITKRGQNVTFRCDPISEHNRLYWYRQTLGQGPEFLTYFQNEAQLEKSRLLSDRFSAERPKGSFSTLEIQRTEQGDSAMYLCSSSPDRIGYNEQFFGPGTRLTVL.

The CDR3 region has the DNA TGTGCCAGCAGCTTGGGGGGGGGAACGTCCTACGAGCAGTACTTC. Amino acid sequence: CASSLGGGTSYEQYF. The chain carries TRBV5-6 and TRBJ2-7; the match to TRBD2 covers 7 bases. Trimming cost V 0 bases and J 1 base; bases outside gene matches: 4. Germline V gene lookup returns CDR1 SGHDT and CDR2 YYEEEE. CDR3 length equals 15 residues.

This sequence joins TRBV27 and TRBJ2-1; no firm D call. The germline gives CDR1 MNHEY, CDR2 SMNVEV (reference sequence). The CDR3 runs 13 residues. V was shortened by 5 bases and J by 6 bases, with 11 bases between the two germline ends. CDR3 bases: TGTGCCAGCAGTCCACAGCAACCCAATGAGCAGTTCTTC. Residues: CASSPQQPNEQFF.

The J gene is TRBJ2-7, the V gene TRBV6-1, with 9 nucleotides matching TRBD2. With V trimmed by 3 bases and J by 3 bases, 18 bases remained unmatched. The germline V gene has CDR1 MNHNS and CDR2 SASEGT. The CDR3 contains 19 residues. The CDR3 DNA follows: TGTGCCAGCAGTGACAAGTTGGGCAGGATCCGACTAGCGGTCTACGAGCAGTACTTC. Its translation is CASSDKLGRIRLAVYEQYF.

V is TRBV19 and J is TRBJ2-2; TRBD1 matches at 7 bases. Trimming cost V 6 bases and J 5 bases; bases outside gene matches: 6. The CDR3 has 14 residues. Germline CDR1 reads LNHDA; CDR2 reads SQIVND (reference sequence). CDR3 residues: CASRGTARTGELFF. Here the CDR3 DNA reads TGTGCCAGTAGGGGGACAGCTCGGACCGGGGAGCTGTTTTTT.

This rearrangement joins TRBV7-8 to TRBJ2-7, with no clear D. V shed 1 base and J shed 3 bases, with 10 bases lying between them. The CDR3 totals 14 residues. Germline loops: CDR1 SGHVS, CDR2 FQNEAQ. Here the CDR3 reads CASSLENFLYEQYF. CDR3 in DNA: TGTGCCAGCAGCTTAGAAAACTTCCTCTACGAGCAGTACTTC.

This sequence joins TRBV6-1 and TRBJ1-6; TRBD1 might be the D (5 bases). CDR3 length: 15 amino acids. V shed 1 base and J shed 6 bases, with 10 bases lying between them. The germline gives CDR1 MNHNS, CDR2 SASEGT. The chain's CDR3 is CASSEVGGANSPLHF. The CDR3 DNA sequence: TGTGCCAGCAGTGAAGTTGGCGGGGCTAATTCACCCCTCCACTTT.

The V gene is TRBV4-1, the J gene TRBJ2-4; TRBD1 matches 12 bases. This CDR3 comprises 15 residues. V was clipped by 1 base and J by 16 bases; unmatched bases: 11. The germline CDR1 and CDR2 sequences are MGHRA and YSYEKL. The CDR3 loop is CASSQGTGTGGGGYF. The CDR3 coding sequence is TGCGCCAGCAGCCAAGGAACCGGGACAGGGGGCGGAGGATACTTC.

The rearrangement uses TRBV7-9 and TRBJ2-3; no firm D call. CDR1 is SEHNR, CDR2 FQNEAQ, per germline (reference sequence). The CDR3 contains 15 residues. The ends were cut back, 3 bases at V and 2 bases at J, with 12 bases in the middle. CDR3 in DNA: TGTGCCAGCAGCTTTATGTGGGCATACACAGATACGCAGTATTTT. This translates into CASSFMWAYTDTQYF.

The V gene is TRBV9, the J gene TRBJ2-1; 12 bases are a match to TRBD2. CDR1 is SGDLS, CDR2 YYNGEE, per germline. V lost 3 bases to trimming and J lost 7 bases; unmatched junction nucleotides: 8. The CDR3 consists of 16 residues. CDR3 DNA sequence: TGTGCCAGCAGCGATCCTACTAGCGGGGGGAGTAATGAGCAGTTCTTC. Its translation: CASSDPTSGGSNEQFF. Together with reference TRBV9 and TRBJ2-1, the CDR3 gives the full variable domain: DSGVTQTPKHLITATGQRVTLRCSPRSGDLSVYWYQQSLDQGLQFLIQYYNGEERAKGNILERFSAQQFPDLHSELNLSSLELGDSALYFCASSDPTSGGSNEQFFGPGTRLTVL.

Written as DNA, the CDR3 is TGTGCCAGCAGCGCAGGGTCAACTAATGAAAAACTGTTTTTT. Amino acids: CASSAGSTNEKLFF. This chain uses TRBV6-1 with TRBJ1-4; D possibly corresponds to TRBD1 (5 bases). Germline V gives CDR1 MNHNS, CDR2 SASEGT. The V end lost 6 bases, the J end lost 0 bases, and 8 bases lay between the germline ends. The CDR3 contains 14 residues.

J is TRBJ1-1 and V is TRBV6-1; D not certain. The CDR3 runs to 13 residues. Germline loops: CDR1 MNHNS, CDR2 SASEGT. V lost 4 bases to trimming and J lost 1 base, with 7 bases between them. In DNA form, the CDR3 reads TGTGCCAGCAGTGTCCGACAGAACACTGAAGCTTTCTTT. Translation: CASSVRQNTEAFF.

This clone was found a few times. The V gene is TRBV7-3, the J gene TRBJ1-1; D gene ambiguous. This CDR3 is 13 amino acids long. V lost 4 bases to trimming and J lost 4 bases, with 10 bases between them. CDR1 and CDR2 (germline): SGHTA, FQGTGA. CDR3 sequence reads: CASSSERSTEAFF. The CDR3 coding sequence is TGTGCCAGCAGCTCCGAGCGTTCCACTGAAGCTTTCTTT.

The chain employs TRBV5-5 and TRBJ2-7, with a possible D match to TRBD2 (5 bases). With 4 bases removed from V and 2 bases from J, the gap between germline ends came to 10 bases. The CDR3 covers 13 residues. In germline, CDR1 is SGHKS, CDR2 YYEKEE (reference sequence). The CDR3 DNA sequence: TGTGCCAGCAGCGGTGCCGGGACCTACGAGCAGTACTTC. Translating it yields CASSGAGTYEQYF.

The gene calls are TRBV12-5 and TRBJ2-7, with 9 nucleotides matching TRBD1. Trimming at V came to 3 bases and at J to 2 bases, leaving 11 bases not matched to a gene. Per the germline V gene, CDR1 is LGHNT and CDR2 is FRNRAP. The CDR3 spans 17 residues. The CDR3 DNA reads as TGTGCTAGTGGTTTAGAGCTCGGGACAGGGTATACCTACGAGCAGTACTTC. The encoded protein is CASGLELGTGYTYEQYF.